These T cell receptor beta chains were read from a single sample in a study of CD8+CD57+ T cells in acquired aplastic anemia. TCRdb reprocessed the reads with MiXCR, giving one entry per CDR3 protein. The data show under 350,000 distinct CDR3 sequences, approximately 55% seen once. Sequencing input: sorted CD4+, CD8+, or CD8+CD57+ T cells (not recorded which) from PBMCs. These receptors originate from a human donor with severe aplastic anemia or a healthy control (not recorded which). The CDR3 runs from the conserved cysteine through the conserved F or W. The D gene is left open where the match is weak. A row's size may be missing; if present it is once, few, many or a size class.

j_gene	len	v_gene	abundance	d_gene	CDR3nt	CDR3aa
TRBJ2-2	15	TRBV20-1	many	.	TGCAGTGCTAGAAACCAATCCCAGAACACCGGGGAGCTGTTTTTT	CSARNQSQNTGELFF
TRBJ1-2	15	TRBV20-1	.	.	TGCAGTGCTAGAGATATATCCGAGGGCATTTATGGCTACACCTTC	CSARDISEGIYGYTF
TRBJ1-2	13	TRBV10-3	.	.	TGTGCCATCAGCCCCAGGGAAGGGGATGGCTACACCTTC	CAISPREGDGYTF
TRBJ2-2	13	TRBV7-6	few	.	TGTGCCAGCAGCTTGGTGCTCACCGGGGAGCTGTTTTTT	CASSLVLTGELFF
TRBJ2-7	12	TRBV10-1	.	.	TGCGCCAGCGGACCAGGGCCCCACGAGCAGTACTTC	CASGPGPHEQYF
TRBJ1-5	14	TRBV6-6	.	TRBD1	TGTGCCACCAGCCCGGACAGGGGCAATCAGCCCCAGCATTTT	CATSPDRGNQPQHF
TRBJ2-2	15	TRBV29-1	.	.	TGCAGCGTTGAAGATGGCGGGACTTACACCGGGGAGCTGTTTTTT	CSVEDGGTYTGELFF
TRBJ1-2	14	TRBV5-1	many	TRBD1	TGCGCCAGCAGCCCAGACGGACAGGGTGGTGGCTACACCTTC	CASSPDGQGGGYTF
TRBJ1-1	13	TRBV6-1	many	.	TGTGCCAGCAGAACAGAGTTGAACACTGAAGCTTTCTTT	CASRTELNTEAFF
TRBJ2-3	13	TRBV24-1	.	.	TGTGCCACCCAGGACTCCTACACAGATACGCAGTATTTT	CATQDSYTDTQYF
TRBJ2-3	16	TRBV20-1	.	TRBD2	TGCAGTGCCTCCCCGGGGTTAGCGGGCAGCACAGATACGCAGTATTTT	CSASPGLAGSTDTQYF
TRBJ1-6	17	TRBV5-1	many	.	TGCGCCAGCAGCTTGAGCCCAACCCTAGATGGTAATTCACCCCTCCACTTT	CASSLSPTLDGNSPLHF
TRBJ2-1	17	TRBV7-9	.	TRBD2	TGTGCCAGCAGCTTCGCGGGCGGGGGGTTCTCCTACAATGAGCAGTTCTTC	CASSFAGGGFSYNEQFF
TRBJ1-3	14	TRBV7-8	.	.	TGTGCCAGCAGCTTATCTGTGTCTGGAAACACCATATATTTT	CASSLSVSGNTIYF
TRBJ1-3	15	TRBV7-2	many	.	TGTGCCAGCAGCTCGGACGGTCGCTCTGGAAACACCATATATTTT	CASSSDGRSGNTIYF
TRBJ2-5	12	TRBV5-4	once	.	TGTGCCAGCAGCCGAGACCAAGAGACCCAGTACTTC	CASSRDQETQYF
TRBJ1-1	17	TRBV18	.	.	TGTGCCAGCTCACCAATGCCTCACTTGATAGGTGACACTGAAGCTTTCTTT	CASSPMPHLIGDTEAFF
TRBJ2-2	19	TRBV7-8	.	TRBD2	TGTGCCAGCAGCTTACCCTGGACTAGCGGGGGCCAGAACACCGGGGAGCTGTTTTTT	CASSLPWTSGGQNTGELFF
TRBJ2-7	19	TRBV7-9	.	TRBD2	TGTGCCAGCAGCCCAGACCTCAGACTAGCGGGGGGAGACCCCTACGAGCAGTACTTC	CASSPDLRLAGGDPYEQYF
TRBJ2-7	15	TRBV20-1	many	.	TGCAGTGCTAGTCCTCCAGGGAAGAGATCCTACGAGCAGTACTTC	CSASPPGKRSYEQYF
TRBJ1-2	17	TRBV9	many	.	TGTGCCAGCAGCGTAGATCAGTCTCGGGGGGAGGCCTATGGCTACACCTTC	CASSVDQSRGEAYGYTF
TRBJ2-1	14	TRBV5-1	many	TRBD2	TGCGCCAGTAAACTAGCGGGGGGTAGTAATGAGCAGTTCTTC	CASKLAGGSNEQFF
TRBJ1-4	14	TRBV7-6	.	TRBD1	TGTGCCAGCAGCTTAGCTCCGAATGAGGGACAGTTCTATTTT	CASSLAPNEGQFYF
TRBJ2-5	13	TRBV9	.	.	TGTGCCAGCGGCGTAGCACTGGGAGATACGCAGTATTTC	CASGVALGDTQYF
TRBJ1-5	13	TRBV19	.	.	TGTGCCAGTAGCACAGGGTTGCGACAGCCCCAGCATTTT	CASSTGLRQPQHF
TRBJ2-1	13	TRBV20-1	medium-sized	TRBD2	TGCAGTATACGGGGGGGCCTGGTCAATGAGCAGTTCTTC	CSIRGGLVNEQFF
TRBJ1-5	17	TRBV7-9	.	.	TGTGCCAGCAGCTTAGCTGGCACAGCTGATAGCAATCAGCCCCAGCATTTT	CASSLAGTADSNQPQHF
TRBJ1-2	14	TRBV7-9	many	.	TGTGCCAGCAGCTTAGGGGACCTCCCCTATGGCTACACCTTC	CASSLGDLPYGYTF
TRBJ1-3	15	TRBV10-3	few	.	TGTGCCATCAGAGACGCGGTGGGGACAGGAAACACCATATATTTT	CAIRDAVGTGNTIYF
TRBJ2-7	16	TRBV7-6	.	.	TGTGCCAGCAGCGCGCCGGGGACATCTAGTCCCTACGAGCAGTACTTC	CASSAPGTSSPYEQYF
TRBJ2-5	12	TRBV20-1	few	.	TGCAGTGGAGGGGGGGGGGTGGAGACCCAGTACTTC	CSGGGGVETQYF
TRBJ2-1	14	TRBV3-1	.	.	TGTGCCAGCAGCCAAGATACCCGGGTGGCTGAGCAGTTCTTC	CASSQDTRVAEQFF